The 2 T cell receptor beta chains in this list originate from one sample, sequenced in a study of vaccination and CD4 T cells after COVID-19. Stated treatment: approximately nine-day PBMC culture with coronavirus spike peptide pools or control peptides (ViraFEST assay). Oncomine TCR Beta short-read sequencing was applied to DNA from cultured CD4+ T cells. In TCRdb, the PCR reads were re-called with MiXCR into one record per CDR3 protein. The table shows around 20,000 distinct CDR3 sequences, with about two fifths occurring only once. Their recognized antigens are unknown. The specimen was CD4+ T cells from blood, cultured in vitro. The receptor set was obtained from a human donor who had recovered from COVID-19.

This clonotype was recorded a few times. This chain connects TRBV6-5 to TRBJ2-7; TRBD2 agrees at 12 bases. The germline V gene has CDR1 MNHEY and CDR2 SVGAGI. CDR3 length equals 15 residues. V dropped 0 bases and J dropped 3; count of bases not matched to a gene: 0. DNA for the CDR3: TGTGCCAGCAGTTACTCGACTAGCGGGAGCTACGAGCAGTACTTC. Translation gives CASSYSTSGSYEQYF.

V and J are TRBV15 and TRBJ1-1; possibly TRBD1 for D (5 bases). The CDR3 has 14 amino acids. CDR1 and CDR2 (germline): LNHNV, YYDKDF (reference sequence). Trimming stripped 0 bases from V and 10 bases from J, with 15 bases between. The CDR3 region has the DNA TGTGCCACCAGCAGAGATGGGACTCGGGATCGAGCTTTCTTT. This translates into CATSRDGTRDRAFF.